This T cell receptor (beta chain) was retrieved from a study of response to subunit inactivated influenza vaccine. Study-wide results and caveats: The authors proposed limited new T cell recruitment per seasonal influenza vaccination.

This clonotype was seen only a few times. Its antigen is currently unknown. V gave up 4 bases and J gave up 0 bases, with 14 bases separating them. CDR1 is SGHRS, CDR2 YFSETQ, per germline. This CDR3 contains 17 residues. TCRdb itself ran the RT-PCR reads through MiXCR, one entry per CDR3 protein. The sample contains around 480,000 distinct CDR3 sequences, more than 15% of which appear only once. This material consisted of CD4+ T cells sorted from PBMCs, taken about 23 months after vaccination. The chain uses TRBV5-1 and TRBJ2-6; unclear D gene. This clonotype was sampled from a man aged 50-75 years who received an inactivated influenza vaccine. This chain's CDR3 is CASSPTPVDSGANVLTF. Here the CDR3 DNA reads TGCGCCAGCAGCCCGACCCCCGTCGACTCTGGGGCCAACGTCCTGACTTTC.